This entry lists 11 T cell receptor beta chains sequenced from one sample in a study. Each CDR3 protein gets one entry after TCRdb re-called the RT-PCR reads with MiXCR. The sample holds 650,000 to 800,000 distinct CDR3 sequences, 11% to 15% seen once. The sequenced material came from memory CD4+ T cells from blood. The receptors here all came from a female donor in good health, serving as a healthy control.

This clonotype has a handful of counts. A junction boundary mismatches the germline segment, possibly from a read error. CDR3 nucleotide sequence: TGCAGTGTCTCGAATCCGGGACTAGGTGGGGAGACCAAGTACTTC. As protein: CSVSNPGLGGETKYF. The chain is built from TRBV20-1 and TRBJ2-5; TRBD2 agrees at 8 bases. The germline CDR1 and CDR2 sequences are DFQATT and SNEGSKA (reference sequence). This CDR3 spans 15 amino acids.

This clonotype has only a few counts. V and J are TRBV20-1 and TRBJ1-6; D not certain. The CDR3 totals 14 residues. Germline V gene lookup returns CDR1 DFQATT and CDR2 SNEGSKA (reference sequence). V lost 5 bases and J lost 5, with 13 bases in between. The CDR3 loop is CSAPTATNNSPLHF. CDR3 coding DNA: TGCAGTGCTCCCACAGCAACGAATAATTCACCCCTCCACTTT.

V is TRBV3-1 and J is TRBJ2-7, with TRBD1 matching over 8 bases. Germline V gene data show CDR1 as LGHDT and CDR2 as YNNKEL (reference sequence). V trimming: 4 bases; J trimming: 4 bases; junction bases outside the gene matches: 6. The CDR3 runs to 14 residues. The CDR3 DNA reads TGTGCCAGCAGCCGTCAGGGGGCTGGATACGAGCAGTACTTC. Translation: CASSRQGAGYEQYF.

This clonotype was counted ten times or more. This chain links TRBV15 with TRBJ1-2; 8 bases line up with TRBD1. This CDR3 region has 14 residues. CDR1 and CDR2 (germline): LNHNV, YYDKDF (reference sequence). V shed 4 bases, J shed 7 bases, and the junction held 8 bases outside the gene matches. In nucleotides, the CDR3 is TGTGCCACCAGCACCGGACAGGGAGGAGTTGGCTACACCTTC. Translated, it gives CATSTGQGGVGYTF.

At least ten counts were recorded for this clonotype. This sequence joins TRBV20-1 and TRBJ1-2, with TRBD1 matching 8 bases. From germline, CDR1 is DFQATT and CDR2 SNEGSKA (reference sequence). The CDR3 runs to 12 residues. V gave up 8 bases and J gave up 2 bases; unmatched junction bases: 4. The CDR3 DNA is TGCAGTTCAGGACAGGGAAACTATGGCTACACCTTC. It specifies CSSGQGNYGYTF.

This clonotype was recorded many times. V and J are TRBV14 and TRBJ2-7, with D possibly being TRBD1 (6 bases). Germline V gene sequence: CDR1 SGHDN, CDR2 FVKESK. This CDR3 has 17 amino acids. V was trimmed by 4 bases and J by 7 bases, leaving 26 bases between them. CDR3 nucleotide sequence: TGTGCCAGCAGCCCAGGAACCAGCCCCAAGGGGGTATGGGAGCAGTACTTC. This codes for CASSPGTSPKGVWEQYF.

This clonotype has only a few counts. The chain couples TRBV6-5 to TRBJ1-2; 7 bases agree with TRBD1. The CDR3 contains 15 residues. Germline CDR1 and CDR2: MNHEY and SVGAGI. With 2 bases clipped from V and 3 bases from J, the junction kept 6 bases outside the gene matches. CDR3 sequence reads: CASSYRGRDDYGYTF. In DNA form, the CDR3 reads TGTGCCAGCAGTTACAGGGGGCGCGATGACTATGGCTACACCTTC.

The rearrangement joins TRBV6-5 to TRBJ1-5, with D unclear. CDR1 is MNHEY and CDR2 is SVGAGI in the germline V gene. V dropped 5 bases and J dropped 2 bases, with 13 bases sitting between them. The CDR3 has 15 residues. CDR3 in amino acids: CASSNGPSGNQPQHF. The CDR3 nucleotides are TGTGCCAGCAGTAACGGGCCATCCGGCAATCAGCCCCAGCATTTT.

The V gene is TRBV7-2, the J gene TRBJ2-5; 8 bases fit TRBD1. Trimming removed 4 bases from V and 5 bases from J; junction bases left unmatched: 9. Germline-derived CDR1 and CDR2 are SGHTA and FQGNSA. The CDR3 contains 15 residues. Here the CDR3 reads CASSSSAGGLETQYF. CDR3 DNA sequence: TGTGCCAGCAGCTCCTCGGCAGGGGGCCTTGAGACCCAGTACTTC. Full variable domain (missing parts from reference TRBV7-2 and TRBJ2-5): GAGVSQSPSNKVTEKGKDVELRCDPISGHTALYWYRQSLGQGLEFLIYFQGNSAPDKSGLPSDRFSAERTGGSVSTLTIQRTQQEDSAVYLCASSSSAGGLETQYFGPGTRLLVL.

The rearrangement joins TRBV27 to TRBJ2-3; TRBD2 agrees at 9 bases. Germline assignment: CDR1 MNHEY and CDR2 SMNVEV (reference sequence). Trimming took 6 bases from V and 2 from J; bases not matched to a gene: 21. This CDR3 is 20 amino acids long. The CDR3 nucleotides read TGTGCCAGCAGCTTCCGGCGAGCCCGATATCCTAGCGGGAACACAGATACGCAGTATTTT. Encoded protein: CASSFRRARYPSGNTDTQYF.

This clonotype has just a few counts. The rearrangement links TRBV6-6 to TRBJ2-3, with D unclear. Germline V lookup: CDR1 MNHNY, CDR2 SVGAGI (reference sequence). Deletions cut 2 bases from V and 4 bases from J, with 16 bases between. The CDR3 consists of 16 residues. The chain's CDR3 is CASSYVVDWPPDTQYF. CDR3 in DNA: TGTGCCAGCAGTTACGTGGTAGACTGGCCCCCAGATACGCAGTATTTT.